A selection of T cell receptor beta chains follows, all from one sample in a study of cytomegalovirus exposure and HLA in healthy donors. Clones were sequenced by immunoSEQ multiplex PCR, and TCRdb holds only the in-frame ones, with some missing. This sample carries roughly 110,000 clones, less than 80% of them seen once, and the ten largest clones take under 4%. The sequenced sample was PBMCs. These receptors all stem from a man between 60 and 70 years old in good health and CMV-seronegative. Each CDR3 is given with its conserved first and last residue. D genes are given only for firm matches. A row's size may be missing; if present it is once, few, many or a size class.

j_call | v_call | clone_size | d_call | cdr3_aa | cdr3_nt
TRBJ1-5 | TRBV10-3 | few | . | CAIRGGLNQPQHF | TGTGCCATCAGGGGGGGGCTCAATCAGCCCCAGCATTTT
TRBJ2-3 | TRBV5-4 | . | . | CASSLPGTINADTQYF | TGTGCCAGCAGCTTGCCCGGGACAATCAACGCAGATACGCAGTATTTT
TRBJ2-3 | TRBV9 | . | TRBD1 | CASSGDRGRGDTQYF | TGTGCCAGCAGCGGGGACAGGGGGCGAGGGGATACGCAGTATTTT
TRBJ1-2 | TRBV7-2 | once | TRBD1 | CASSPLDRAGYTF | TGTGCCAGCAGCCCCTTGGACAGGGCTGGCTACACCTTC
TRBJ1-2 | TRBV19 | . | TRBD1 | CASREDRGSYGYTF | TGTGCCAGTAGAGAGGACAGGGGTTCCTATGGCTACACCTTC
TRBJ1-2 | TRBV2 | . | TRBD1 | CASSVDRDYGYTF | TGTGCCAGCAGTGTCGACAGGGACTATGGCTACACCTTC
TRBJ1-5 | TRBV6-1 | . | . | CASNTLGPSNQPQHF | TGTGCCAGCAACACCCTGGGCCCCAGCAATCAGCCCCAGCATTTT
TRBJ2-2 | TRBV28 | . | . | CASSLLNTGELFF | TGTGCCAGCAGTCTTTTAAACACCGGGGAGCTGTTTTTT
TRBJ2-3 | TRBV4-2 | . | . | CASSQGQPLGDTQYF | TGTGCCAGCAGCCAGGGGCAGCCACTCGGAGATACGCAGTATTTT
TRBJ2-3 | TRBV5-1 | . | . | CASSQDLTGTDTQYF | TGCGCCAGCAGCCAGGATCTGACGGGAACAGATACGCAGTATTTT
TRBJ2-1 | TRBV5-1 | . | TRBD2 | CASSLEASGGGVLYNEQFF | TGCGCCAGCAGCTTGGAGGCTAGCGGGGGGGGAGTCCTCTACAATGAGCAGTTCTTC
TRBJ1-6 | TRBV6-5 | . | . | CASRPPQKSPLHF | TGTGCCAGCAGGCCACCTCAGAAGTCACCCCTCCACTTT
TRBJ2-1 | TRBV5-3 | . | . | CARSPIDALRSAQFF | TGTGCCAGAAGCCCCATAGATGCCCTTCGTTCTGCGCAGTTCTTC
TRBJ2-5 | TRBV5-1 | . | . | CASQWQGVSGEETQYF | TGCGCCAGTCAATGGCAAGGGGTATCCGGTGAAGAGACCCAGTACTTC
TRBJ2-1 | TRBV6-4 | . | TRBD2 | CATSEGGRNEQFF | TGTGCCACCTCTGAAGGCGGGAGGAATGAGCAGTTCTTC
TRBJ1-2 | TRBV6-6 | . | . | CASSYWYRPEYGYTF | TGTGCCAGCAGTTACTGGTACAGGCCAGAGTATGGCTACACCTTC
TRBJ1-1 | TRBV20-1 | . | . | CSASDLSEAFF | TGCAGTGCTAGTGACTTGTCTGAAGCTTTCTTT
TRBJ2-5 | TRBV28 | . | TRBD2 | CASSLVAGDETQYF | TGTGCCAGCAGTTTGGTAGCGGGGGACGAGACCCAGTACTTC
TRBJ1-2 | TRBV28 | . | . | CASSLKGTQGLYYGYTF | TGTGCCAGCAGTCTAAAAGGGACTCAAGGTCTCTACTATGGCTACACCTTC
TRBJ2-1 | TRBV5-1 | . | . | CASSLTPHEEQFF | TGCGCCAGCAGCTTGACCCCCCATGAGGAGCAGTTCTTC
TRBJ1-5 | TRBV19 | . | . | CASSGTLNQPQHF | TGTGCCAGTAGCGGGACACTTAATCAGCCCCAGCATTTT
TRBJ1-5 | TRBV28 | . | . | CASNPPGWDQPQHF | TGTGCCAGCAACCCCCCGGGATGGGATCAGCCCCAGCATTTT
TRBJ2-3 | TRBV5-6 | . | . | CASSRLRDKASTDTQYF | TGTGCCAGCAGCCGACTCCGGGACAAAGCTAGCACAGATACGCAGTATTTT
TRBJ1-3 | TRBV6-1 | . | . | CATSRDSGNTIYF | TGTGCCACCTCCCGAGACTCTGGAAACACCATATATTTT
TRBJ1-2 | TRBV25-1 | . | . | CASSDPSPNYGYTF | TGTGCCAGCAGTGACCCTTCCCCCAACTATGGCTACACCTTC
TRBJ1-1 | TRBV6-6 | . | TRBD1 | CASSYSRGMSTEAFF | TGTGCCAGCAGTTACTCCAGGGGGATGAGCACTGAAGCTTTCTTT
TRBJ2-5 | TRBV7-8 | . | . | CASSRALASETQYF | TGTGCCAGCAGCCGAGCTCTAGCTTCCGAGACCCAGTACTTC
TRBJ1-2 | TRBV6-6 | . | . | CASSAPVVANYGYTF | TGTGCCAGCAGCGCCCCGGTGGTAGCTAACTATGGCTACACCTTC
TRBJ2-3 | TRBV6-4 | . | . | CASRRDFSTDTQYF | TGTGCCAGCCGGAGGGACTTCAGCACAGATACGCAGTATTTT
TRBJ1-4 | TRBV19 | . | . | CASSQPTRPTNEKLFF | TGTGCCAGTAGCCAACCGACAAGACCAACTAATGAAAAACTGTTTTTT
TRBJ2-3 | TRBV7-9 | . | TRBD2 | CASSLAHDSGGLTDTQYF | TGTGCCAGCAGCTTAGCCCATGATAGCGGGGGGCTTACAGATACGCAGTATTTT
TRBJ1-4 | TRBV5-1 | . | . | CASSGGLINEKLFF | TGCGCCAGCAGCGGGGGACTTATTAATGAAAAACTGTTTTTT
TRBJ2-3 | TRBV18 | . | TRBD2 | CASSPTSGGTTDTQYF | TGTGCCAGCTCGCCGACTAGCGGGGGGACCACAGATACGCAGTATTTT
TRBJ2-3 | TRBV5-6 | once | TRBD2 | CASSVLAGGRTDTQYF | TGTGCCAGCAGCGTCCTAGCGGGGGGGCGAACAGATACGCAGTATTTT
TRBJ1-4 | TRBV7-8 | . | . | CASSPSRGTGEKLFF | TGTGCCAGCAGCCCCTCGAGGGGGACGGGGGAAAAACTGTTTTTT
TRBJ2-1 | TRBV25-1 | . | . | CASSEPSGDRYNEQFF | TGTGCCAGCAGTGAACCCTCAGGGGACCGCTACAATGAGCAGTTCTTC
TRBJ2-2 | TRBV6-4 | . | TRBD1 | CASSEQTGANTGELFF | TGTGCCAGCAGTGAACAGACAGGGGCCAACACCGGGGAGCTGTTTTTT
TRBJ2-1 | TRBV11-1 | . | TRBD2 | CASSFFSGADLNEQFF | TGTGCCAGCAGCTTTTTCAGCGGGGCGGACCTCAATGAGCAGTTCTTC
TRBJ1-5 | TRBV4-2 | once | TRBD1 | CASSQEGQGDNQPQHF | TGTGCCAGCAGCCAAGAGGGACAGGGGGACAATCAGCCCCAGCATTTT
TRBJ1-2 | TRBV7-2 | . | . | CASSLANFNYGYTF | TGTGCCAGCAGCTTAGCAAACTTTAACTATGGCTACACCTTC
TRBJ2-1 | TRBV5-4 | . | . | CASSSDLASNEQFF | TGTGCCAGCAGCTCAGACTTAGCAAGCAATGAGCAGTTCTTC
TRBJ2-2 | TRBV13 | . | TRBD1 | CASSPGQVLTGELFF | TGTGCCAGCAGCCCGGGACAGGTACTCACCGGGGAGCTGTTTTTT
TRBJ1-6 | TRBV6-5 | . | TRBD1 | CASRTGYSPLHF | TGTGCCAGCAGGACAGGGTACTCACCCCTCCACTTT
TRBJ2-3 | TRBV11-1 | few | . | CASSLAGTQYF | TGTGCCAGCAGCTTAGCCGGTACGCAGTATTTT
TRBJ2-7 | TRBV19 | . | TRBD1 | CASSRAGGIYEQYF | TGTGCCAGTAGTCGGGCAGGGGGTATCTACGAGCAGTACTTC
TRBJ2-5 | TRBV19 | . | . | CASISAGETQYF | TGTGCCAGTATCTCGGCGGGGGAGACCCAGTACTTC
TRBJ2-3 | TRBV5-4 | few | TRBD2 | CASSLAGLAGVTDTQYF | TGTGCCAGCAGCTTGGCCGGGTTAGCGGGGGTCACAGATACGCAGTATTTT